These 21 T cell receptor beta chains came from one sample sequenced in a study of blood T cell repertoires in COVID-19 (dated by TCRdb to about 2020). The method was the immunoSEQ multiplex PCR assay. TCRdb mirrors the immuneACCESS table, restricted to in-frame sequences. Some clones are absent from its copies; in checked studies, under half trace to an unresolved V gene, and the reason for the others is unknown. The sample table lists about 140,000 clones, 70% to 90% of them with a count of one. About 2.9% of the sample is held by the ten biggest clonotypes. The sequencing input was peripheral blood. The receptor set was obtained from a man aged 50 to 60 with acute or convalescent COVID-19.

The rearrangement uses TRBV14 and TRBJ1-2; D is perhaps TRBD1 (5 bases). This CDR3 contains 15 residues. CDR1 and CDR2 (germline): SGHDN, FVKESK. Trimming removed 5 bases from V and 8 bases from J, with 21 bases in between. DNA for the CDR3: TGTGCCAGCAGCTCCCAGCGGGGCTCTCTGGCGGGCTACACCTTC. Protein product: CASSSQRGSLAGYTF.

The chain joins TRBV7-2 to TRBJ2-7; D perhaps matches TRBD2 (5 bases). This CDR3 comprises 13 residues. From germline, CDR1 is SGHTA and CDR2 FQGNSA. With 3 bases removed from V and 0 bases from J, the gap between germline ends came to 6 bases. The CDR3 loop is CASSFGSSYEQYF. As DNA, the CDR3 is TGTGCCAGCAGCTTTGGGAGCTCCTACGAGCAGTACTTC.

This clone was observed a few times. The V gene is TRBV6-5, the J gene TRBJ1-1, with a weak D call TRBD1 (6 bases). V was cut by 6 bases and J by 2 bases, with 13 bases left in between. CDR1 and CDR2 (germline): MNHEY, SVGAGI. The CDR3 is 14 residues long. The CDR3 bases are TGTGCCAGCAGGAAGTCAGGGGCTAACACTGAAGCTTTCTTT. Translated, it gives CASRKSGANTEAFF.

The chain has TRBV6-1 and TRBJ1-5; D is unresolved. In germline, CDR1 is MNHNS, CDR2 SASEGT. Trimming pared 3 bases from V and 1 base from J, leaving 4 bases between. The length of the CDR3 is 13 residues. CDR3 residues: CASSDGSNQPQHF. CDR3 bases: TGTGCCAGCAGTGACGGGAGCAATCAGCCCCAGCATTTT.

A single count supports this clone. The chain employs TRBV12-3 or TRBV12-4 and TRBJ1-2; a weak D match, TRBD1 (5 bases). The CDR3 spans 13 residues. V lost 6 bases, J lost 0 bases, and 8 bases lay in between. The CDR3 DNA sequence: TGTGCCAGCAGCCAGGGATCTAACTATGGCTACACCTTC. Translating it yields CASSQGSNYGYTF.

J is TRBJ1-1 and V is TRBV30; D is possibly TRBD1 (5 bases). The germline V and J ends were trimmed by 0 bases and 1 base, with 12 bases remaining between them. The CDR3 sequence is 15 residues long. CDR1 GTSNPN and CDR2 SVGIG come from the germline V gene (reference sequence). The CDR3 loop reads CAWSVPGGRNTEAFF. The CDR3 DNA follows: TGTGCCTGGAGTGTACCGGGGGGGAGGAACACTGAAGCTTTCTTT.

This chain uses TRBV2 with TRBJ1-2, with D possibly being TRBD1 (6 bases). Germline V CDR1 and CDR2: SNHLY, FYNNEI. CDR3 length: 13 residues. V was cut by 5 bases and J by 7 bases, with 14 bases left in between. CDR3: CASSWGGASGYTF. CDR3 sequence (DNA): TGTGCCAGCAGTTGGGGGGGCGCTTCTGGCTACACCTTC.

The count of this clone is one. The CDR3 here is CASSQAPGGEQYF. The CDR3 bases are TGTGCCAGCAGCCAGGCTCCGGGGGGAGAGCAGTACTTC. V is TRBV7-3 and J is TRBJ2-7; 7 positions match TRBD2. Germline CDR1 and CDR2: SGHTA and FQGTGA. Trimming removed 5 bases from V and 7 bases from J; junction bases left unmatched: 8. The CDR3 has 13 amino acids.

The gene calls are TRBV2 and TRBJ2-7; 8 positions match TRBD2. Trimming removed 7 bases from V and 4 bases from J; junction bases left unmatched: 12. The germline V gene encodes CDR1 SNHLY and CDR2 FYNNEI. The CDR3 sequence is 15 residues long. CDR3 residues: CASKGSAGGPYEQYF. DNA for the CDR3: TGTGCCAGCAAGGGTTCGGCGGGAGGACCATACGAGCAGTACTTC.

This CDR3 reads CASSLSGSISYEQYF. The CDR3 DNA is TGTGCCAGCTCCCTAAGCGGGAGTATCTCCTACGAGCAGTACTTC. The rearrangement uses TRBV28 and TRBJ2-7; 8 bases fit TRBD2. The length of the CDR3 is 15 residues. J gave up 0 bases and V 8 bases, and 9 bases lay outside the gene matches. CDR1 and CDR2 (germline): MDHEN, SYDVKM.

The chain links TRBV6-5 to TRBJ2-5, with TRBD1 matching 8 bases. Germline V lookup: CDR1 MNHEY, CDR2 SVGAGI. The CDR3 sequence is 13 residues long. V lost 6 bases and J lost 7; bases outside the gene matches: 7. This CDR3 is CASSSTGVGTQYF. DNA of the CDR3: TGTGCCAGCAGCTCGACAGGGGTGGGGACCCAGTACTTC.

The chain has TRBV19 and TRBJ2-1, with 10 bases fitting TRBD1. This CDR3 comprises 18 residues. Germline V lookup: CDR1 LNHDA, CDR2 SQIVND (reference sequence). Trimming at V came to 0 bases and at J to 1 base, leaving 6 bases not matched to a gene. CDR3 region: CASSIDRDRGLSYNEQFF. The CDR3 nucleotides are TGTGCCAGTAGTATAGATCGGGACAGGGGTCTGTCCTACAATGAGCAGTTCTTC.

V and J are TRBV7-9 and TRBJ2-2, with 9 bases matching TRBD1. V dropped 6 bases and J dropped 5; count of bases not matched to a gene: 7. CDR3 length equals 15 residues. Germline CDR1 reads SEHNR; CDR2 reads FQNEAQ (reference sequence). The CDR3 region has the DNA TGTGCCAGCAGGCGAGGACAGGGGAGAACCGGGGAGCTGTTTTTT. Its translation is CASRRGQGRTGELFF.

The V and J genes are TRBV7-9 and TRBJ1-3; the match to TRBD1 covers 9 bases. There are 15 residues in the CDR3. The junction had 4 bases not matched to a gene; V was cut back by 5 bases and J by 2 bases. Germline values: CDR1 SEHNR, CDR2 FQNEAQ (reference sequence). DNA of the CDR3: TGTGCCAGCAGCATACAGGGGGCAACTGGAAACACCATATATTTT. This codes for CASSIQGATGNTIYF.

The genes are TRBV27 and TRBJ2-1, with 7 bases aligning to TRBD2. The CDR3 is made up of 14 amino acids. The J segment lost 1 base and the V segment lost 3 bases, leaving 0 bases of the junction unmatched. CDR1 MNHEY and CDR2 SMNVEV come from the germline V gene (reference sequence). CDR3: CASSLGGSYNEQFF. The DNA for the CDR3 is TGTGCCAGCAGTTTGGGGGGGTCCTACAATGAGCAGTTCTTC.

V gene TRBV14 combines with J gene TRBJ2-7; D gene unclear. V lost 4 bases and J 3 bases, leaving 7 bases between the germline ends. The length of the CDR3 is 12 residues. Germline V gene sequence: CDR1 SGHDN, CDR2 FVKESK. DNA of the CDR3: TGTGCCAGCAGCCCCGGAGACTACGAGCAGTACTTC. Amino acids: CASSPGDYEQYF.

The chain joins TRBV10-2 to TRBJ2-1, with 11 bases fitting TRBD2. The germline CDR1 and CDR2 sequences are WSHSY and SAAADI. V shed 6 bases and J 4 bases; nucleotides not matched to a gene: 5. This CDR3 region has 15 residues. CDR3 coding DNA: TGCGCCAGCAGCTTTAGCGGGGGGGGATACAATGAGCAGTTCTTC. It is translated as CASSFSGGGYNEQFF.

CDR3 sequence (DNA): TGTGCCAGCAGCTTCGCTGGCAGGCTGAGCTCTGGGGCCAACGTCCTGACTTTC. This gives the protein CASSFAGRLSSGANVLTF. V and J are TRBV13 and TRBJ2-6, with D unresolved. Germline values: CDR1 PRHDT, CDR2 FYEKMQ (reference sequence). V lost 3 bases to trimming and J lost 0 bases, with 15 bases between them. The CDR3 consists of 18 residues. The full variable domain, its missing parts supplied by reference TRBV13 and TRBJ2-6, is AAGVIQSPRHLIKEKRETATLKCYPIPRHDTVYWYQQGPGQDPQFLISFYEKMQSDKGSIPDRFSAQQFSDYHSELNMSSLELGDSALYFCASSFAGRLSSGANVLTFGAGSRLTVL.

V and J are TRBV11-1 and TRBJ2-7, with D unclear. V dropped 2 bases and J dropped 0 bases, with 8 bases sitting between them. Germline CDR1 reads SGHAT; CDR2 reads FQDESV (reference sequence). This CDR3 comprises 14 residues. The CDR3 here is CASSLSGYSYEQYF. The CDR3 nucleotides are TGTGCCAGCAGCTTATCAGGTTACTCCTACGAGCAGTACTTC.

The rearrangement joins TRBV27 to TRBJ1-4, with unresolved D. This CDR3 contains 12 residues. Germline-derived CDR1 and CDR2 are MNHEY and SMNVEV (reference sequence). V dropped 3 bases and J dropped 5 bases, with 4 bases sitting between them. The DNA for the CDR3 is TGTGCCAGCAGTTTTATCAATGAAAAACTGTTTTTT. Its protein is CASSFINEKLFF.

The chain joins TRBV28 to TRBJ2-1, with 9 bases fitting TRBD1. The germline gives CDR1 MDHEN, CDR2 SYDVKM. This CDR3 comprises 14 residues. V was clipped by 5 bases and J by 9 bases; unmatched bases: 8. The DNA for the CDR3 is TGTGCCAGCAGTAAAAGAGTGGACAGGGGTGAGCAGTTCTTC. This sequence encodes CASSKRVDRGEQFF.